Following are 23 T cell receptor beta chains from one sample sequenced in a study of shared clonotypes between healthy human individuals. The repertoire was sequenced with immunoSEQ multiplex PCR; TCRdb's copy has only in-frame clones and lacks some. In the table there are hundreds of thousands of clones, about 76% of which are singletons. Material: PBMCs. The receptors were sampled from a woman aged 35 to 49 in good health. Some clones in this sample may be carry-over from other donors' samples.

This rearrangement joins TRBV9 to TRBJ2-2; the match to TRBD1 covers 8 bases. After removal of 0 bases from V and 5 bases from J, the junction contained 6 bases not matched to a gene. The CDR3 contains 16 residues. CDR1 is SGDLS, CDR2 YYNGEE, per germline. The CDR3 loop reads CASSVGGQGGTGELFF. CDR3 DNA: TGTGCCAGCAGCGTAGGTGGACAGGGAGGAACCGGGGAGCTGTTTTTT.

The chain couples TRBV7-8 to TRBJ1-4, with 7 bases aligning to TRBD1. V was pared by 5 bases and J by 7 bases, with 10 bases of the junction left unmatched. The CDR3 has 15 residues. The germline gives CDR1 SGHVS, CDR2 FQNEAQ. The CDR3 DNA sequence: TGTGCCAGCAGCCCCAGAGACAGGGTCGGTGAAAAACTGTTTTTT. This sequence encodes CASSPRDRVGEKLFF.

The V call is TRBV30, the J call TRBJ2-4, with D possibly TRBD2 on 6 matching bases. The CDR3 runs to 13 residues. CDR1 and CDR2 from the germline V gene are GTSNPN and SVGIG (reference sequence). V shed 3 bases and J shed 5 bases, with 11 bases lying between them. The DNA of the CDR3 is TGTGCCTGGAGCGGACTACTCGAAAACATTCAGTACTTC. Translation gives CAWSGLLENIQYF.

The J gene is TRBJ2-5, the V gene TRBV10-1, with D possibly TRBD2 on 5 matching bases. V was shortened by 2 bases and J by 2 bases, with 18 bases between the two germline ends. Germline CDR1 and CDR2: WNHNN and SYGVQD (reference sequence). The CDR3 length is 17 residues. The CDR3 region is CASSEAVSAYLQETQYF. CDR3 coding DNA: TGCGCCAGCAGTGAGGCCGTTAGCGCCTATTTACAAGAGACCCAGTACTTC.

This sequence joins TRBV5-1 and TRBJ1-2; the D gene is possibly TRBD1 (6 bases). The V gene's germline CDR1 is SGHRS and CDR2 YFSETQ. The V end was cut by 2 bases, the J end by 8 bases, with 16 bases between. The CDR3 runs 14 residues. The CDR3 spells CASSFGQTVVGYTF. CDR3 nucleotide sequence: TGCGCCAGCAGCTTCGGACAGACGGTTGTGGGCTACACCTTC.

The genes are TRBV28 and TRBJ2-3; D remains unclear. CDR1 and CDR2 from the germline V gene are MDHEN and SYDVKM. This CDR3 has 11 residues. The germline V and J ends were trimmed by 6 bases and 1 base, with 2 bases remaining between them. CDR3 sequence: CASRGTDTQYF. The DNA of the CDR3 is TGTGCCAGCAGGGGCACAGATACGCAGTATTTT.

This chain uses TRBV10-3 with TRBJ1-1; weak D call: TRBD1 (6 bases). Germline V lookup: CDR1 ENHRY, CDR2 SYGVKD. The CDR3 runs to 13 residues. Trimming pared 10 bases from V and 1 base from J, leaving 13 bases between. DNA of the CDR3: TGTGCCACCCTGACAGGCAGGAACACTGAAGCTTTCTTT. Protein sequence: CATLTGRNTEAFF.

J is TRBJ1-2 and V is TRBV28, with D tentatively TRBD1 (5 bases). The V and J ends lost 3 bases and 6 bases respectively, with 14 bases between them. The CDR3 covers 14 residues. Germline-derived CDR1 and CDR2 are MDHEN and SYDVKM. CDR3 nucleotide sequence: TGTGCCAGCAGTTTTACCGGGACTACCGATGGCTACACCTTC. Protein sequence: CASSFTGTTDGYTF.

Note on this clone: This sequence may be a read error, since a much larger clone differs from it by one base. Because the CDR3 is missing its conserved closing phenylalanine or tryptophan, this is likely a read error. The rearrangement joins TRBV4-1 to TRBJ1-2; 7 positions match TRBD1. CDR3 length: 14 amino acids. After removal of 2 bases from V and 6 bases from J, the junction contained 6 bases not matched to a gene. CDR1 is MGHRA and CDR2 is YSYEKL in the germline V gene. CDR3 sequence: CASSQNRGADGYTL. The CDR3, as DNA: TGCGCCAGCAGCCAAAACAGGGGAGCGGATGGCTACACCCTC.

This chain joins TRBV5-1 and TRBJ2-2, with D tentatively TRBD1 (5 bases). Germline CDR1 SGHRS, CDR2 YFSETQ. This CDR3 is built from 16 residues. V lost 2 bases to trimming and J lost 2 bases, with 13 bases between them. The CDR3 loop reads CASSFGRVANTGELFF. The CDR3 DNA is TGCGCCAGCAGCTTTGGCAGGGTTGCCAACACCGGGGAGCTGTTTTTT.

V gene TRBV15 combines with J gene TRBJ2-1; 7 bases match TRBD2. The CDR3 runs to 14 residues. The V gene end was trimmed by 8 bases and the J gene end by 3 bases; junction bases not matched to a gene: 7. Germline V gene lookup returns CDR1 LNHNV and CDR2 YYDKDF (reference sequence). The CDR3 DNA sequence: TGTGCCACCGGGGCAGCGGGACGCTACAATGAGCAGTTCTTC. Residues: CATGAAGRYNEQFF.

The J gene is TRBJ2-3, the V gene TRBV15; 7 nucleotides match TRBD1. This CDR3 is 13 amino acids long. CDR1 and CDR2 (germline): LNHNV, YYDKDF (reference sequence). V was clipped by 1 base and J by 6 bases; unmatched bases: 1. The CDR3 sequence: CATSRGGGDTQYF. DNA of the CDR3: TGTGCCACCAGCAGAGGAGGGGGCGATACGCAGTATTTT.

This clone was seen only a few times. The CDR3 here is CAVGSTDTQYF. CDR3 sequence (DNA): TGTGCCGTTGGGAGCACAGATACGCAGTATTTT. This sequence joins TRBV25-1 and TRBJ2-3; D is unresolved. Germline lookup yields CDR1 MGHDK and CDR2 SYGVNS. Trimming shortened V by 11 bases and J by 0 bases, and 6 bases separated the two germline ends. CDR3 length: 11 amino acids. Supplemented by reference TRBV25-1 and TRBJ2-3, the full variable domain reads EADIYQTPRYLVIGTGKKITLECSQTMGHDKMYWYQQDPGMELHLIHYSYGVNSTEKGDLSSESTVSRIRTEHFPLTLESARPSHTSQYLCAVGSTDTQYFGPGTRLTVL.

This chain uses TRBV5-4 with TRBJ2-1; 9 bases match TRBD1. The V and J ends lost 4 bases and 1 base, in that order; junction bases with no gene match: 6. Germline V gene data show CDR1 as SGHNT and CDR2 as YYREEE (reference sequence). The CDR3 runs 16 residues. DNA for the CDR3: TGTGCCAGCAGCAAGGACAGGGGAGTATCCTACAATGAGCAGTTCTTC. This encodes CASSKDRGVSYNEQFF.

The genes are TRBV4-2 and TRBJ1-4; 10 bases are shared with TRBD1. Germline assignment: CDR1 LGHNA and CDR2 YNFKEQ. The trim removed 4 bases at V and 3 bases at J, leaving 5 bases unmatched. This CDR3 spans 16 amino acids. CDR3 protein: CASSPGQGRANEKLFF. The DNA of the CDR3 is TGTGCCAGCAGCCCGGGACAGGGGCGGGCTAATGAAAAACTGTTTTTT.

The J gene is TRBJ1-2, the V gene TRBV29-1; 8 bases match TRBD1. Germline lookup yields CDR1 SQVTM and CDR2 ANQGSEA. V lost 5 bases, J lost 8 bases, and 4 bases stayed unmatched. The CDR3 extends over 11 amino acids. The CDR3 protein is CSVMTGVGYTF. CDR3 DNA: TGCAGCGTTATGACAGGGGTCGGCTACACCTTC.

The V and J genes are TRBV4-2 and TRBJ1-5; TRBD1 is a possible D gene (5 bases). V was trimmed by 3 bases and J by 1 base, leaving 10 bases between them. Per germline, CDR1 LGHNA and CDR2 YNFKEQ. The CDR3 sequence is 15 residues long. Here the CDR3 reads CASSHYWDSNQPQHF. CDR3 nucleotide sequence: TGTGCCAGCAGCCACTATTGGGACAGCAATCAGCCCCAGCATTTT.

CDR3: CASSLDRESGYTF. As DNA, the CDR3 is TGTGCCAGCAGCCTGGACAGGGAGAGCGGCTACACCTTC. The chain couples TRBV7-9 to TRBJ1-2; 8 bases map to TRBD1. Germline V CDR1 and CDR2: SEHNR, FQNEAQ (reference sequence). J was trimmed by 8 bases and V by 5 bases; bases with no gene match: 7. The CDR3 covers 13 residues.

V gene TRBV27 combines with J gene TRBJ2-1; 8 positions match TRBD2. The germline V gene encodes CDR1 MNHEY and CDR2 SMNVEV (reference sequence). This CDR3 has 13 amino acids. With 4 bases clipped from V and 7 bases from J, the junction kept 3 bases outside the gene matches. The CDR3 is CASSWSGGNEQFF. In DNA form, the CDR3 reads TGTGCCAGCAGTTGGTCGGGGGGGAATGAGCAGTTCTTC.

The V call is TRBV29-1, the J call TRBJ2-2; D remains unclear. Deletions cut 4 bases from V and 1 base from J, with 7 bases between. The CDR3 has 13 amino acids. CDR1 and CDR2 (germline): SQVTM, ANQGSEA. This chain's CDR3 is CSVVVRNTGELFF. In DNA form, the CDR3 reads TGCAGCGTTGTAGTGCGGAACACCGGGGAGCTGTTTTTT.

The chain has TRBV28 and TRBJ1-2, with D uncertain. The V gene lost 9 bases and the J gene lost 8 bases, with 16 bases spanning the gap. This CDR3 region has 12 residues. Germline V gene data show CDR1 as MDHEN and CDR2 as SYDVKM. Here the CDR3 DNA reads TGTGCCAGTTACGCCTCAGAGCGAGGCTACACCTTC. Translated: CASYASERGYTF.

This clone has more than one count but fewer than ten. This rearrangement joins TRBV6-1 to TRBJ2-2; D call uncertain. Looked up from germline, CDR1 is MNHNS and CDR2 is SASEGT. CDR3 length: 14 residues. The V end was cut by 7 bases, the J end by 1 base, with 10 bases between. DNA of the CDR3: TGTGCCAGCAATCCAACCGGGAACACCGGGGAGCTGTTTTTT. Its translation is CASNPTGNTGELFF.

There are a few counts of this clone. V is TRBV28 and J is TRBJ1-5; no clear D gene. The CDR3 totals 12 residues. Trimming stripped 8 bases from V and 1 base from J, with 6 bases between. Germline lookup yields CDR1 MDHEN and CDR2 SYDVKM. CDR3 amino acids: CASGSSNQPQHF. DNA for the CDR3: TGTGCCAGCGGTAGCAGCAATCAGCCCCAGCATTTT.